One and the same sample provided the 20 T cell receptor beta chains below, sequenced in a study of cytomegalovirus exposure and HLA in healthy donors. A multiplex PCR was run with 60 Vbeta primers and 13 Jbeta primers. Assay used: immunoSEQ multiplex PCR; TCRdb lists only in-frame clones, some missing. The table shows about 160,000 clones, with about four fifths occurring only once. Sequencing was performed on PBMCs. These TCRs come from a young woman in good health and CMV-seronegative.

This chain joins TRBV5-1 and TRBJ2-1, with D perhaps matching TRBD2 (7 bases). The V gene's germline CDR1 is SGHRS and CDR2 YFSETQ. With 0 bases removed from V and 8 bases from J, the gap between germline ends came to 15 bases. This CDR3 is 15 amino acids long. The CDR3 coding sequence is TGCGCCAGCAGCTTGGAGGGGGAGGGATCCGATGAGCAGTTCTTC. Its protein product is CASSLEGEGSDEQFF.

CDR3 nucleotides: TGTGCCAGCAGTGAAGACGACAGCTGGTATGGCTACACCTTC. This codes for CASSEDDSWYGYTF. This chain links TRBV6-5 with TRBJ1-2, with D maybe TRBD1 (5 bases). Germline lookup yields CDR1 MNHEY and CDR2 SVGAGI. The CDR3 consists of 14 residues. Trimming pared 5 bases from V and 5 bases from J, leaving 15 bases between.

The V and J genes are TRBV5-6 and TRBJ2-7; 10 bases agree with TRBD1. The CDR3 is 16 residues long. Trimming at V came to 2 bases and at J to 1 base, leaving 6 bases not matched to a gene. In germline, CDR1 is SGHDT, CDR2 YYEEEE. For the CDR3, the DNA is TGTGCCAGCAGCTTCGGGGACAGGGGTGGATCCTACGAGCAGTACTTC. Encoded protein: CASSFGDRGGSYEQYF.

This sequence joins TRBV20-1 and TRBJ1-1; 10 nucleotides line up with TRBD1. V lost 3 bases and J lost 10; bases outside the gene matches: 2. Germline CDR1 reads DFQATT; CDR2 reads SNEGSKA (reference sequence). The CDR3 is made up of 11 amino acids. The CDR3 here is CSARDRGTAFF. The CDR3 nucleotides read TGCAGTGCTAGGGACAGGGGGACAGCTTTCTTT.

This clone came up a few times. The chain employs TRBV5-6 and TRBJ2-1, with D perhaps TRBD2 (6 bases). This CDR3 is built from 13 residues. The V gene lost 4 bases and the J gene lost 9 bases, with 14 bases spanning the gap. Germline assignment: CDR1 SGHDT and CDR2 YYEEEE. CDR3 coding DNA: TGTGCCAGCAGCCCAGGGACTGACCCTGAGCAGTTCTTC. It yields the protein CASSPGTDPEQFF.

This clone was counted only a few times. The chain has TRBV10-1 and TRBJ2-7; D uncertain. CDR1 WNHNN and CDR2 SYGVQD come from the germline V gene (reference sequence). CDR3 length equals 9 residues. V lost 10 bases to trimming and J lost 7 bases, with 8 bases between them. CDR3 bases: TGCGCCACTTCCCAGGAGCAGTACTTC. As protein: CATSQEQYF.

This clone was recorded only once. The V and J genes are TRBV27 and TRBJ2-1; 10 bases map to TRBD2. V shed 7 bases, J shed 6 bases, and the junction held 3 bases outside the gene matches. Germline V gene lookup returns CDR1 MNHEY and CDR2 SMNVEV (reference sequence). The CDR3 extends over 13 amino acids. CDR3 sequence reads: CASKRLAGNEQFF. CDR3 sequence (DNA): TGTGCCAGCAAGCGACTAGCGGGCAATGAGCAGTTCTTC.

A few counts support this clone. CDR3 residues: CASSPDRYEQYF. The CDR3 DNA sequence: TGTGCCAGCTCACCGGACAGATACGAGCAGTACTTC. The chain recombines TRBV18 with TRBJ2-7; tentatively, D is TRBD1 (6 bases). The CDR3 extends over 12 amino acids. Looked up from germline, CDR1 is KGHSH and CDR2 is LQKENI. Trimming took 3 bases from V and 4 from J, leaving 7 bases between them. The full variable domain, with the rest looked up from reference TRBV18 and TRBJ2-7, is NAGVMQNPRHLVRRRGQEARLRCSPMKGHSHVYWYRQLPEEGLKFMVYLQKENIIDESGMPKERFSAEFPKEGPSILRIQQVVRGDSAAYFCASSPDRYEQYFGPGTRLTVT.

V and J are TRBV6-6 and TRBJ1-5; tentatively, D is TRBD1 (6 bases). Germline CDR1 reads MNHNY; CDR2 reads SVGAGI (reference sequence). The CDR3 runs 12 residues. The CDR3 sequence is CAACPGDQPQHF. Here the CDR3 DNA reads TGTGCGGCTTGCCCAGGGGATCAGCCCCAGCATTTT.

On this clone itself: Other DNA sequences in the sample encode the same CDR3. The CDR3 nucleotides read TGTGCCAGCAGCCAAGGCGGTTTTAGCGGGGATATCACAGATACGCAGTATTTT. Translated: CASSQGGFSGDITDTQYF. The chain joins TRBV4-2 to TRBJ2-3; 8 nucleotides align to TRBD2. Germline CDR1 LGHNA, CDR2 YNFKEQ. With V trimmed by 1 base and J by 2 bases, 11 bases remained unmatched. The CDR3 length is 18 residues.

The J gene is TRBJ1-3, the V gene TRBV28; the D is unclear. There are 16 residues in the CDR3. The ends were cut back, 2 bases at V and 0 bases at J, with 11 bases in the middle. CDR1 and CDR2 (germline): MDHEN, SYDVKM. The CDR3 loop reads CASSLATGHSGNTIYF. The CDR3 DNA sequence: TGTGCCAGCAGTTTAGCGACTGGTCACTCTGGAAACACCATATATTTT.

The chain is built from TRBV28 and TRBJ1-5, with TRBD1 as a possible D gene (6 bases). CDR1 and CDR2 from the germline V gene are MDHEN and SYDVKM. CDR3 size: 14 residues. Trimming cost V 4 bases and J 4 bases, with 11 bases left between them. The CDR3 DNA sequence: TGTGCCAGCAGTTCCGGGACAAAGAATCAGCCCCAGCATTTT. Translation: CASSSGTKNQPQHF.

This chain uses TRBV27 with TRBJ1-2, with 7 bases identical to TRBD1. Trimming removed 8 bases from V and 8 bases from J; junction bases left unmatched: 5. Looked up from germline, CDR1 is MNHEY and CDR2 is SMNVEV (reference sequence). The CDR3 is made up of 11 amino acids. In DNA form, the CDR3 reads TGTGCCAGCTTTACAGGGGCCGGCTACACCTTC. It specifies CASFTGAGYTF.

The rearrangement links TRBV28 to TRBJ1-5; 11 positions match TRBD1. With V trimmed by 6 bases and J by 6 bases, 7 bases remained unmatched. The CDR3 loop spans 15 amino acids. The germline V gene encodes CDR1 MDHEN and CDR2 SYDVKM. The CDR3 DNA follows: TGTGCCAGCAGCTCCGGACAGGGGGCATTTCAGCCCCAGCATTTT. Its translation: CASSSGQGAFQPQHF.

V usage is TRBV25-1 and J usage is TRBJ1-4; possible D gene TRBD1, 5 bases. The CDR3 is 12 amino acids. CDR1 and CDR2 from the germline V gene are MGHDK and SYGVNS. Between the trimmed V and J ends, which lost 5 bases and 7 bases, there was a span of 8 bases. CDR3 in amino acids: CASSTQGEKLFF. The CDR3 nucleotides read TGTGCCAGCAGTACGCAGGGTGAAAAACTGTTTTTT.

This clone was recorded once. This rearrangement joins TRBV19 to TRBJ2-1, with D perhaps TRBD1 (6 bases). Between the trimmed V and J ends, which lost 5 bases and 5 bases, there was a span of 13 bases. The CDR3 is made up of 14 amino acids. Germline CDR1 LNHDA, CDR2 SQIVND (reference sequence). The CDR3, as DNA: TGTGCCAGTAGTTTGGCAGGGGTTAACAATGAGCAGTTCTTC. It codes for CASSLAGVNNEQFF.

The V call is TRBV7-8, the J call TRBJ2-1; a weak D match, TRBD2 (5 bases). The germline gives CDR1 SGHVS, CDR2 FQNEAQ. The CDR3 is 19 amino acids. The ends were cut back, 0 bases at V and 4 bases at J, with 22 bases in the middle. CDR3 in DNA: TGTGCCAGCAGCTTAGCGACAAGCTTGGGAGCGGAGGTTTACAATGAGCAGTTCTTC. This codes for CASSLATSLGAEVYNEQFF.

The chain links TRBV7-3 to TRBJ2-1; 7 bases map to TRBD1. This CDR3 has 15 amino acids. Unmatched junction bases numbered 6, after V lost 0 bases and J lost 7 bases. Germline V CDR1 and CDR2: SGHTA, FQGTGA. CDR3 DNA sequence: TGTGCCAGCAGCTTAACCAGGGGGTTGTGGAATGAGCAGTTCTTC. This codes for CASSLTRGLWNEQFF.

The V and J genes are TRBV7-2 and TRBJ2-2, with a possible D match to TRBD2 (6 bases). This CDR3 comprises 14 residues. CDR1 is SGHTA, CDR2 FQGNSA, per germline. V dropped 1 base and J dropped 7 bases, with 10 bases sitting between them. The CDR3 DNA sequence: TGTGCCAGCAGCTTAGACTGGGGAGGCGGGGAGCTGTTTTTT. Protein sequence: CASSLDWGGGELFF.

The chain recombines TRBV6-5 with TRBJ1-4; the D is unclear. The germline V and J ends were trimmed by 5 bases and 5 bases, with 12 bases remaining between them. There are 14 residues in the CDR3. CDR1 is MNHEY, CDR2 SVGAGI, per germline. CDR3 in DNA: TGTGCCAGCAGTGAAGGCGGGCTGAATGAAAAACTGTTTTTT. This translates into CASSEGGLNEKLFF.